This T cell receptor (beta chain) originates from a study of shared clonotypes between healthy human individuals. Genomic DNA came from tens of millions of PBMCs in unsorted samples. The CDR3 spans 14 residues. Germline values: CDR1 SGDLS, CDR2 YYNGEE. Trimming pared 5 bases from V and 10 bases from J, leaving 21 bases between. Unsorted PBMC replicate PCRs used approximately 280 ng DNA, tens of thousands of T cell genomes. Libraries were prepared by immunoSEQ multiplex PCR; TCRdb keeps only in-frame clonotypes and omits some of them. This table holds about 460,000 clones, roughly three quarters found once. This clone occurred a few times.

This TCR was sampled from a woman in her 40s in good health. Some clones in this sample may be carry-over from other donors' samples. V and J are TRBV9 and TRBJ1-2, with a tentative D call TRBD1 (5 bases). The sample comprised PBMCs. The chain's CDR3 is CASSLGESQRAYTF. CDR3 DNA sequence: TGTGCCAGCAGTTTGGGGGAGTCACAGCGGGCCTACACCTTC.